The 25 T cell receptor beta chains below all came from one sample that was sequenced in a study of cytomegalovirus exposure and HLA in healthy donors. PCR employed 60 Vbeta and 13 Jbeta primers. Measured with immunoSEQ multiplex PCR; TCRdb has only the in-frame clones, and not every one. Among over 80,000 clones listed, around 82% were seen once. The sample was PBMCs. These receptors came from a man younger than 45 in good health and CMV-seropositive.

The CDR3 loop reads CASSPRLAATDTQYF. The CDR3 nucleotides are TGTGCCAGCAGCCCTCGACTAGCGGCCACAGATACGCAGTATTTT. V is TRBV9 and J is TRBJ2-3; 9 bases match TRBD2. The germline V gene encodes CDR1 SGDLS and CDR2 YYNGEE. V shed 4 bases, J shed 2 bases, and the junction held 5 bases outside the gene matches. CDR3 length equals 15 residues.

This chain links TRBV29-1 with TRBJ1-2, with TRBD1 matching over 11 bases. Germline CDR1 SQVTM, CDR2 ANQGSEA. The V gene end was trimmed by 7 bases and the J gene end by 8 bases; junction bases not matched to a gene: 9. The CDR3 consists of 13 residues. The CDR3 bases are TGCAGCGCTACTGAGGACAGGGGGCAGGGCTACACCTTC. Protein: CSATEDRGQGYTF.

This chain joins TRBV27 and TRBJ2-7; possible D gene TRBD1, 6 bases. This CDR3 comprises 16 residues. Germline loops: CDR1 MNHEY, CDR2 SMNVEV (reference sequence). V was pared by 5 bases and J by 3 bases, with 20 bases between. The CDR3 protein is CASSPYLDSRGYEQYF. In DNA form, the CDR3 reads TGTGCCAGCAGTCCTTATTTGGACAGTAGAGGCTACGAGCAGTACTTC.

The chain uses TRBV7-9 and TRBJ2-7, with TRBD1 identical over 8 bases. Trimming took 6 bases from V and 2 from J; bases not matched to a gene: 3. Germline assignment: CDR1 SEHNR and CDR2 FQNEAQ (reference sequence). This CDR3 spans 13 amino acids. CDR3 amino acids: CASSMTGAYEQYF. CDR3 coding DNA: TGTGCCAGCAGTATGACAGGGGCCTACGAGCAGTACTTC.

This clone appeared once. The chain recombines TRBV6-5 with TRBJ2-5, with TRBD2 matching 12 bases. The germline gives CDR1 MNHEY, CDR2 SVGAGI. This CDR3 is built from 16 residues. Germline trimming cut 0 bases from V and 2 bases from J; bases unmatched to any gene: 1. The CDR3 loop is CASSYSGTSGQETQYF. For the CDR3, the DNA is TGTGCCAGCAGTTACTCAGGGACTAGCGGGCAAGAGACCCAGTACTTC.

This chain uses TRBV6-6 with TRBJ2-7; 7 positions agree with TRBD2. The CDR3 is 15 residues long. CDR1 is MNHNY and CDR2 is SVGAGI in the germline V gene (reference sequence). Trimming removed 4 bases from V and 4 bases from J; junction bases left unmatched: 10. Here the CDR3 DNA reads TGTGCCAGCAGTTCCCTGAGGGTGGGAGGGTACGAGCAGTACTTC. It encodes CASSSLRVGGYEQYF.

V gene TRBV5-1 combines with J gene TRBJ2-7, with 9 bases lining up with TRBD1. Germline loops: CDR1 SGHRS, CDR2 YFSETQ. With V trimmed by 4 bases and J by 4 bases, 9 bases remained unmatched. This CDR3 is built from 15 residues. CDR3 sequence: CASSPTQGASYEQYF. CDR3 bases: TGCGCCAGCAGCCCAACACAGGGGGCCAGTTACGAGCAGTACTTC. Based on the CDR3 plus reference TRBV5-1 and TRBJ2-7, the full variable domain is KAGVTQTPRYLIKTRGQQVTLSCSPISGHRSVSWYQQTPGQGLQFLFEYFSETQRNKGNFPGRFSGRQFSNSRSEMNVSTLELGDSALYLCASSPTQGASYEQYFGPGTRLTVT.

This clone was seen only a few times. CDR3 loop: CASSYGTGRNQPQHF. The CDR3 bases are TGTGCCAGCAGCTACGGGACAGGCCGCAATCAGCCCCAGCATTTT. V and J are TRBV5-8 and TRBJ1-5; TRBD1 matches 8 bases. Germline assignment: CDR1 SGHTS and CDR2 YDEGEE. The CDR3 runs to 15 residues. With V trimmed by 3 bases and J by 2 bases, 4 bases remained unmatched.

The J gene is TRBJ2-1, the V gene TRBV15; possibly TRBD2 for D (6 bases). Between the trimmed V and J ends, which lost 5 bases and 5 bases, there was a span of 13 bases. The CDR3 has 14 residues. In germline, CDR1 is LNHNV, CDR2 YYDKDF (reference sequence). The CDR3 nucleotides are TGTGCCACCAGCGGGGGGAAGATCGACAATGAGCAGTTCTTC. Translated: CATSGGKIDNEQFF.

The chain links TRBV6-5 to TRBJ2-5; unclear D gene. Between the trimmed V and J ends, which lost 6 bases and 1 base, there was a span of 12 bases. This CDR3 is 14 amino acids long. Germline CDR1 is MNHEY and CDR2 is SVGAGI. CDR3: CASRPRLGQETQYF. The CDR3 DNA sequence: TGTGCCAGCAGGCCTAGGCTGGGCCAAGAGACCCAGTACTTC.

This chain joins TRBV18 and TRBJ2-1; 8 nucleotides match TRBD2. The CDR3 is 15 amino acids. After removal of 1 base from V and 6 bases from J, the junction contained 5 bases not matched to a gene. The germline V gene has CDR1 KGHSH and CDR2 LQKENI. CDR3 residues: CASSPRAGVVNEQFF. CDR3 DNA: TGTGCCAGCTCACCACGAGCGGGAGTGGTCAATGAGCAGTTCTTC.

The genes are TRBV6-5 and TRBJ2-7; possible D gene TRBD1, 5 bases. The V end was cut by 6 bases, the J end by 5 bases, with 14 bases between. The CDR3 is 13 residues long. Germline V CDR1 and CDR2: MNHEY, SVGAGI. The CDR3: CASRSRTRDEQYF. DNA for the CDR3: TGTGCCAGCAGGTCCCGGACACGGGACGAGCAGTACTTC.

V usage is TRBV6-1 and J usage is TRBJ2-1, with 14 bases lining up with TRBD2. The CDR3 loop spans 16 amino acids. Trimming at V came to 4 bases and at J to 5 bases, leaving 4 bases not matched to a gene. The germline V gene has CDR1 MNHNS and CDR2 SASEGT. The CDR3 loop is CASSARLAGGNNEQFF. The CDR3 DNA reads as TGTGCCAGCAGTGCACGACTAGCGGGAGGGAACAATGAGCAGTTCTTC.

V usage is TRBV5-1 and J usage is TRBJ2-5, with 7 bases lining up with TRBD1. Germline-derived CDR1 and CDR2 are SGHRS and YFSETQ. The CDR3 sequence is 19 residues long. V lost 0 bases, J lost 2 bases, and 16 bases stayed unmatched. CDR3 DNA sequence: TGCGCCAGCAGCTTGGGACAGGGTAGCCGAGCGGACGCTCAAGAGACCCAGTACTTC. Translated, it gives CASSLGQGSRADAQETQYF.

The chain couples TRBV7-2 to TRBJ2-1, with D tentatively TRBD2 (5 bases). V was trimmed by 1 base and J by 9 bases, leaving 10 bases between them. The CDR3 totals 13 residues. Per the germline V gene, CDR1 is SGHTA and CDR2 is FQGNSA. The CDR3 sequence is CASSLVEVSEQFF. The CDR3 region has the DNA TGTGCCAGCAGCTTAGTGGAGGTGTCTGAGCAGTTCTTC.

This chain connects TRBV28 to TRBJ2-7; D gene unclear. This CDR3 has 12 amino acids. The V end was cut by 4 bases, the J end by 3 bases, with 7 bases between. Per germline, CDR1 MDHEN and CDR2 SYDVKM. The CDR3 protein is CASSYGYYEQYF. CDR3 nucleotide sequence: TGTGCCAGCAGTTACGGGTACTACGAGCAGTACTTC.

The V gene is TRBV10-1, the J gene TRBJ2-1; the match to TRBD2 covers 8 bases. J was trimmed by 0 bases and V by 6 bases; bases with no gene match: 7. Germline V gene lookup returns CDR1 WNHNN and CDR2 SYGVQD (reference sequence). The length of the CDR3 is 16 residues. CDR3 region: CASSPLSGGSYNEQFF. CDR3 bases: TGCGCCAGCAGCCCCTTAAGCGGGGGCTCCTACAATGAGCAGTTCTTC.

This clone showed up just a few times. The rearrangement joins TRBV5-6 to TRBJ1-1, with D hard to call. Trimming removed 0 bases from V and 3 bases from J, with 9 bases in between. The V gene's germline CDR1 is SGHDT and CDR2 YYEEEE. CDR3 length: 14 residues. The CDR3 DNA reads TGTGCCAGCAGCTTGGGGACGGGGTACACTGAAGCTTTCTTT. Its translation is CASSLGTGYTEAFF.

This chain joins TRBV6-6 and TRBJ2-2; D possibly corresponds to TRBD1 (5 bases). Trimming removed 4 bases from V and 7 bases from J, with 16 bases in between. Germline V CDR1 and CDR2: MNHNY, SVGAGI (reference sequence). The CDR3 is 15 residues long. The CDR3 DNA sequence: TGTGCCAGCAGTTTGCGTAAGGGGCCCGGCGGGGAGCTGTTTTTT. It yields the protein CASSLRKGPGGELFF.

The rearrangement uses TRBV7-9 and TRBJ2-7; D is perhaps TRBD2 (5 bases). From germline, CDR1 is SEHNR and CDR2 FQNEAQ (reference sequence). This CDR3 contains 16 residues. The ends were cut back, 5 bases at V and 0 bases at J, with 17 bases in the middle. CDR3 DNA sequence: TGTGCCAGCAGCCGACTCCTAACGGGATCCTCCTACGAGCAGTACTTC. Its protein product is CASSRLLTGSSYEQYF.

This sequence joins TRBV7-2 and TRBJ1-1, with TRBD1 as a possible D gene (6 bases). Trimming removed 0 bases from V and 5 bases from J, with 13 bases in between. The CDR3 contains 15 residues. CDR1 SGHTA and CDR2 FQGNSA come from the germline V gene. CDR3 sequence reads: CASSLARSGATEAFF. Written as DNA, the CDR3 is TGTGCCAGCAGCTTAGCTCGGTCAGGGGCGACTGAAGCTTTCTTT.

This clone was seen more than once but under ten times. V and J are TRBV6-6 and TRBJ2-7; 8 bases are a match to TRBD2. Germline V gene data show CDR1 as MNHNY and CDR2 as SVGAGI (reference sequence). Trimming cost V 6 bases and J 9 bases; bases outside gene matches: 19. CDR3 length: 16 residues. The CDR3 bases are TGTGCCAGCAGCACTAGCAGCGGGAGCGATTTACGAGGGCAGTACTTC. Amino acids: CASSTSSGSDLRGQYF.

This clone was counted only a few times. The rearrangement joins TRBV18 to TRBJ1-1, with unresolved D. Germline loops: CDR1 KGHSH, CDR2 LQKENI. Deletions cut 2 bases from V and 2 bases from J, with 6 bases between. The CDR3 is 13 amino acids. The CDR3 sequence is CASSPAANTEAFF. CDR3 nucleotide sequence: TGTGCCAGCTCACCAGCGGCAAACACTGAAGCTTTCTTT.

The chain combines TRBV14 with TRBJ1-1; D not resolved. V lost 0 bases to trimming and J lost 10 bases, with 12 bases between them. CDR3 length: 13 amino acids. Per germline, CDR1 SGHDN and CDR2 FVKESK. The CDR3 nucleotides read TGTGCCAGCAGCCAAGATTTTGGAGGTGGAGCTTTCTTT. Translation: CASSQDFGGGAFF.

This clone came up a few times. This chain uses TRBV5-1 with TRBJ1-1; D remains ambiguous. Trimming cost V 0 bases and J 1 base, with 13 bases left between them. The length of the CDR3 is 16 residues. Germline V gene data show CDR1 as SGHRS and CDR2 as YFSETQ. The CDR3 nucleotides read TGCGCCAGCAGCTTGGAATCTCTTACAAAGAACACTGAAGCTTTCTTT. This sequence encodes CASSLESLTKNTEAFF.